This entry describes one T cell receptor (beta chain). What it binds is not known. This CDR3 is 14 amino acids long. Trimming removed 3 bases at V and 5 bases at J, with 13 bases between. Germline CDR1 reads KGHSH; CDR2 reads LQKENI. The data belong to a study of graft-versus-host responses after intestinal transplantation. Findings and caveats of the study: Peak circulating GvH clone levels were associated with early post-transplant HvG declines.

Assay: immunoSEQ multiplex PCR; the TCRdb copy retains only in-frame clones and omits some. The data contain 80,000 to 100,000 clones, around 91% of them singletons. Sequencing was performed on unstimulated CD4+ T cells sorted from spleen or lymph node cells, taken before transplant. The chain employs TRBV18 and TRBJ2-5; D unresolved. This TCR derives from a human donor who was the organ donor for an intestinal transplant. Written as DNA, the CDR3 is TGTGCCAGCTCACCCCGTGATACGGTTGAGACCCAGTACTTC. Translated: CASSPRDTVETQYF.